Sequencing of this TCR beta chain was carried out in a study of shared clonotypes between healthy human individuals. Points from the study as a whole: In general, naive subsets displayed greater estimated richness than memory subsets did.

Partitioning of CD4+ cells yielded a CD45RA+ naive subset and a CD45RA-negative memory subset. The CDR3 length is 16 residues. J gave up 2 bases and V 0 bases, and 6 bases lay outside the gene matches. Germline-derived CDR1 and CDR2 are SGHTA and FQGNSA. Concerning this clone itself: Its antigen is unidentified.

The study ran the assay at deep level. In the authors' workflow: Filtering of immunoSEQ junctional sequences could not match full-length read filtering. Sequenced by immunoSEQ multiplex PCR; TCRdb stores in-frame clones only, minus some. The DNA gave D and trimming, while V, J and clone size come from that table. Seen here are about 2.4 million clones, around nine tenths observed once, and the top ten hold around 0.14%. Material for sequencing was naive CD4+ T cells sorted from blood. As for subset: CD45RA+ positively selected. The source of this sequence is a man in his late teens or twenties in good health. The genes are TRBV7-2 and TRBJ2-5, with TRBD1 identical over 7 bases. DNA of the CDR3: TGTGCCAGCAGCTTAGCGCCAGGGGGTGTACAAGAGACCCAGTACTTC. Encoded protein: CASSLAPGGVQETQYF.